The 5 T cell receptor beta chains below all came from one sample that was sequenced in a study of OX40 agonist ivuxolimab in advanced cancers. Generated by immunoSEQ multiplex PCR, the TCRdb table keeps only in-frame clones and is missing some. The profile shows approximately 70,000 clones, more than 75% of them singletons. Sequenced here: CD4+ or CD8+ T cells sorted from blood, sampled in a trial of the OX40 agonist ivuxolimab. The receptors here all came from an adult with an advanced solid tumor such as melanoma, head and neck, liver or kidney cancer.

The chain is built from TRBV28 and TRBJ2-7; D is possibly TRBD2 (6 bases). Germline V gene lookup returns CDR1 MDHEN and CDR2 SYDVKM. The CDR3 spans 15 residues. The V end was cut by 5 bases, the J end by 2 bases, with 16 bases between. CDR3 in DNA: TGTGCCAGCAGTCGACGCGGGACGCTACCCTACGAGCAGTACGTC. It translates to CASSRRGTLPYEQYV.

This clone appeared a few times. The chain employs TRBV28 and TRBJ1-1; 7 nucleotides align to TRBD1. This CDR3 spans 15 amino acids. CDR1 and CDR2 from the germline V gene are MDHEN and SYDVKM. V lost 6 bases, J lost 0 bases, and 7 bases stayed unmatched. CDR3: CASRLNRGLNTEAFF. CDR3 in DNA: TGTGCCAGCAGATTAAACAGGGGCTTGAACACTGAAGCTTTCTTT.

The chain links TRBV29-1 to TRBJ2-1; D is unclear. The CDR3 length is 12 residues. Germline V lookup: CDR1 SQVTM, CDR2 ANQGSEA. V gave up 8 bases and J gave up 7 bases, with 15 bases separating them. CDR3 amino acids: CSSSPPENEQFF. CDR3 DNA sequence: TGCAGCTCCAGCCCCCCGGAAAATGAGCAGTTCTTC.

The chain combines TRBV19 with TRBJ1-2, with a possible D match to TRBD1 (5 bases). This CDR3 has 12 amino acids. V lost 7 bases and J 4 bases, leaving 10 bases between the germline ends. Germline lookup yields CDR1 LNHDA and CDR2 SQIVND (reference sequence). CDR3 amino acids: CASTRGFYGYTF. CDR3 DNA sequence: TGTGCCAGTACCCGGGGCTTCTATGGCTACACCTTC.

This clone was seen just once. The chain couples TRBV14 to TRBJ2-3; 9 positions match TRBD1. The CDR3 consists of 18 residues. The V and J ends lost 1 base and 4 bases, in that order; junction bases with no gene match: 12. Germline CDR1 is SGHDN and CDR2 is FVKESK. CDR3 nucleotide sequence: TGTGCCAGCAGCCAAGCCCTCGGGGGACAGGGCAAATCAGATACGCAGTATTTT. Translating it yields CASSQALGGQGKSDTQYF.